Presented here are 23 T cell receptor beta chains from one specimen sequenced in a study of blood T cells in healthy people across ages. A second PCR of about 7 to 11 cycles used a sample-barcoded 5' primer and a J-beta primer mix. TCRdb itself ran the 5' RACE reads through MiXCR, one entry per CDR3 protein. The top ten clones hold approximately 25% of a sample with hundreds of thousands of distinct CDR3 sequences, 40% to 50% of them seen once. The material sequenced was blood. The origin of the receptors is a man older than 75 in good health.

This clonotype was found once. A read error may explain this, as a much larger clone is one base away. The V gene is TRBV7-2, the J gene TRBJ1-2, with D unclear. CDR3 length: 13 amino acids. The germline gives CDR1 SGHTA, CDR2 FQGNSA. CDR3 sequence (DNA): TGTGCCAGCAGCTTAGGGCCTAACCATGGCTACACCTTC. It specifies CASSLGPNHGYTF.

This rearrangement joins TRBV15 to TRBJ2-1; the match to TRBD2 covers 15 bases. Germline values: CDR1 LNHNV, CDR2 YYDKDF (reference sequence). This CDR3 has 16 residues. Losses at the gene ends were 3 bases for V and 12 bases for J; bases not matched to a gene: 9. The CDR3 protein is CATSSRTSGGALGQFF. In nucleotides, the CDR3 is TGTGCCACCAGCAGTAGGACTAGCGGGGGGGCTCTGGGGCAGTTCTTC.

At least ten counts were recorded for this clonotype. This chain links TRBV7-3 with TRBJ2-1; 8 nucleotides match TRBD2. Trimming took 5 bases from V and 6 from J; bases not matched to a gene: 6. This CDR3 has 14 amino acids. From germline, CDR1 is SGHTA and CDR2 FQGTGA. As DNA, the CDR3 is TGTGCCAGCAGCCCTAGCGGGCTAGTCAATGAGCAGTTCTTC. Translation: CASSPSGLVNEQFF.

This clonotype showed up just a few times. This rearrangement joins TRBV6-6 to TRBJ1-5; D is unresolved. CDR1 and CDR2 from the germline V gene are MNHNY and SVGAGI (reference sequence). V was trimmed by 0 bases and J by 7 bases, leaving 7 bases between them. This CDR3 region has 13 residues. The CDR3: CASSYSGRQPQHF. The CDR3 nucleotides are TGTGCCAGCAGTTACTCAGGCAGGCAGCCCCAGCATTTT.

The J gene is TRBJ2-7, the V gene TRBV4-1, with D maybe TRBD2 (5 bases). The V end lost 4 bases, the J end lost 1 base, and 17 bases lay between the germline ends. The CDR3 is 16 amino acids. Germline V gives CDR1 MGHRA, CDR2 YSYEKL. DNA for the CDR3: TGCGCCAGCAGCCCCCCCCTAGGGAGCGGATCCTACGAGCAGTACTTC. Translated, it gives CASSPPLGSGSYEQYF.

The chain has TRBV4-2 and TRBJ2-3; D remains unclear. Looked up from germline, CDR1 is LGHNA and CDR2 is YNFKEQ. The CDR3 is 12 residues long. Trimming pared 4 bases from V and 5 bases from J, leaving 7 bases between. CDR3 coding DNA: TGTGCCAGCAGCCCCAGCCTAGATACGCAGTATTTT. Its translation is CASSPSLDTQYF.

Comment on this clonotype: A junction end diverges from the germline sequence, so it may reflect a read error. The rearrangement uses TRBV3-1 and TRBJ2-3; D is perhaps TRBD1 (6 bases). Germline V gene lookup returns CDR1 LGHDT and CDR2 YNNKEL (reference sequence). The CDR3 totals 14 residues. The CDR3 DNA is TGTGTCAGCAGCCTTAACAGGGTTCCAGATACGCAGTATTTT. Protein product: CVSSLNRVPDTQYF.

This clonotype was counted a few times. This chain uses TRBV3-1 with TRBJ2-6, with a weak D call TRBD2 (5 bases). The CDR3 length is 19 residues. V shed 4 bases and J shed 1 base, with 20 bases lying between them. The V gene's germline CDR1 is LGHDT and CDR2 YNNKEL (reference sequence). The CDR3 DNA sequence: TGTGCCAGCAGCCGAGTTTTACAGCGGACGGGATCTGGGGCCAACGTCCTGACTTTC. This encodes CASSRVLQRTGSGANVLTF.

This chain links TRBV6-5 with TRBJ2-2, with 7 bases fitting TRBD1. Trimming took 7 bases from V and 3 from J; bases not matched to a gene: 5. The CDR3 has 14 amino acids. The V gene's germline CDR1 is MNHEY and CDR2 SVGAGI. The CDR3 sequence: CASTRGQDTGELFF. CDR3 in DNA: TGTGCCAGCACGAGGGGGCAGGACACCGGGGAGCTGTTTTTT.

The chain carries TRBV9 and TRBJ2-1; D remains ambiguous. Germline CDR1 and CDR2: SGDLS and YYNGEE. Trimming took 1 base from V and 15 from J, leaving 23 bases between them. This CDR3 contains 15 residues. CDR3 region: CASSVSSSGDGVAFF. Here the CDR3 DNA reads TGTGCCAGCAGCGTAAGTAGCTCCGGAGATGGAGTTGCGTTCTTC.

This clonotype came up many times. This sequence joins TRBV7-9 and TRBJ2-1; D is uncertain. CDR1 and CDR2 (germline): SEHNR, FQNEAQ (reference sequence). Between the trimmed V and J ends, which lost 3 bases and 6 bases, there was a span of 6 bases. The CDR3 is 12 amino acids. The CDR3 DNA reads as TGTGCCAGCAGCTTGGCCCTCAATGAGCAGTTCTTC. Protein product: CASSLALNEQFF.

As concerns this clonotype: This may stem from a read error, because a much larger clone lies one nucleotide away. The V and J genes are TRBV6-6 and TRBJ2-7; a possible D gene is TRBD1 (5 bases). Germline CDR1 reads MNHNY; CDR2 reads SVGAGI (reference sequence). The CDR3 length is 13 residues. The CDR3 here is CACSSSDNKAQYF. For the CDR3, the DNA is TGTGCCTGCAGCTCTTCGGACAACAAGGCGCAGTACTTC.

The chain combines TRBV28 with TRBJ2-5; TRBD1 is a possible D gene (6 bases). The DNA end favors TRBJ2-7, so the J call may be wrong. There are 13 residues in the CDR3. CDR1 MDHEN and CDR2 SYDVKM come from the germline V gene. The CDR3 here is CASSAQQGREQYF. DNA of the CDR3: TGTGCCAGCAGTGCACAACAGGGCCGCGAGCAGTACTTC.

J is TRBJ2-7 and V is TRBV6-2 or TRBV6-3; perhaps TRBD2 as D (6 bases). Looked up from germline, CDR1 is MNHEY and CDR2 is SVGEGT. Trimming took off 2 bases at V and 4 bases at J, with 21 bases between the two ends. The CDR3 contains 17 residues. The CDR3 nucleotides are TGTGCCAGCAGTTACCCTAGTGGCGGGATGGGTCCTTACGAGCAGTACTTC. Translation: CASSYPSGGMGPYEQYF.

The rearrangement links TRBV2 to TRBJ2-7; D gene unclear. V was shortened by 7 bases and J by 1 base, with 5 bases between the two germline ends. The CDR3 loop spans 11 amino acids. The germline V gene has CDR1 SNHLY and CDR2 FYNNEI. The CDR3 reads CASKRSYEQYF. CDR3 DNA sequence: TGTGCCAGCAAGCGATCCTACGAGCAGTACTTC.

A few counts support this clonotype. This chain connects TRBV27 to TRBJ1-5, with D uncertain. The CDR3 is made up of 13 amino acids. Trimming removed 5 bases from V and 6 bases from J, with 11 bases in between. In germline, CDR1 is MNHEY, CDR2 SMNVEV (reference sequence). CDR3 in DNA: TGTGCCAGCAGTATGTCTTGGGGTCAGCCCCAGCATTTT. As protein: CASSMSWGQPQHF.

This clonotype has only a few counts. The chain couples TRBV7-9 to TRBJ1-2, with D possibly being TRBD1 (5 bases). CDR1 is SEHNR, CDR2 FQNEAQ, per germline (reference sequence). This CDR3 is built from 13 residues. V was clipped by 2 bases and J by 4 bases, with 8 bases between them. CDR3 nucleotides: TGTGCCAGCAGCTTATCAGGGTTCTATGGCTACACCTTC. As protein: CASSLSGFYGYTF.

This chain's CDR3 is CASSGGKQYF. CDR3 DNA sequence: TGTGCCAGCAGTGGGGGGAAGCAGTACTTC. The chain links TRBV2 to TRBJ2-5; either TRBD1 or TRBD2 may fit D (5 bases each). Germline lookup yields CDR1 SNHLY and CDR2 FYNNEI. The CDR3 spans 10 residues. With 4 bases removed from V and 11 bases from J, the gap between germline ends came to 8 bases.

The chain uses TRBV4-3 and TRBJ1-2, with D unclear. CDR3 length: 14 residues. Deletions cut 0 bases from V and 1 base from J, with 6 bases between. Germline lookup yields CDR1 LGHNA and CDR2 YSLEER. CDR3 loop: CASSQDSLNYGYTF. The CDR3 region has the DNA TGCGCCAGCAGCCAAGACAGCCTTAACTATGGCTACACCTTC.

This clonotype was observed a few times. The chain joins TRBV6-6 to TRBJ1-1; D gene unclear. CDR1 and CDR2 from the germline V gene are MNHNY and SVGAGI (reference sequence). Trimming took 5 bases from V and 1 from J, leaving 8 bases between them. CDR3 size: 13 residues. This CDR3 is CASSDGGNTEAFF. CDR3 nucleotides: TGTGCCAGCAGTGACGGTGGGAACACTGAAGCTTTCTTT.

The gene calls are TRBV7-9 and TRBJ2-5, with 12 bases lining up with TRBD2. CDR3 size: 14 residues. With V trimmed by 4 bases and J by 4 bases, 1 base remained unmatched. CDR1 and CDR2 (germline): SEHNR, FQNEAQ (reference sequence). For the CDR3, the DNA is TGTGCCAGCAGCTCGACTAGCGGGGGAGAGACCCAGTACTTC. It codes for CASSSTSGGETQYF.

This clonotype was observed a handful of times. The genes are TRBV5-1 and TRBJ2-7; the D gene is possibly TRBD2 (5 bases). Trimming pared 4 bases from V and 5 bases from J, leaving 7 bases between. Per germline, CDR1 SGHRS and CDR2 YFSETQ. The length of the CDR3 is 11 residues. DNA for the CDR3: TGCGCCAGCAGCGGGAGCCACGAGCAGTACTTC. As protein: CASSGSHEQYF.

The rearrangement uses TRBV6-5 and TRBJ1-1; 8 nucleotides align to TRBD1. Unmatched junction bases numbered 11, after V lost 2 bases and J lost 3 bases. Germline CDR1 reads MNHEY; CDR2 reads SVGAGI. CDR3 size: 17 residues. The CDR3: CASSYTRQGIEDTEAFF. The DNA of the CDR3 is TGTGCCAGCAGTTACACGCGACAGGGGATCGAGGACACTGAAGCTTTCTTT.